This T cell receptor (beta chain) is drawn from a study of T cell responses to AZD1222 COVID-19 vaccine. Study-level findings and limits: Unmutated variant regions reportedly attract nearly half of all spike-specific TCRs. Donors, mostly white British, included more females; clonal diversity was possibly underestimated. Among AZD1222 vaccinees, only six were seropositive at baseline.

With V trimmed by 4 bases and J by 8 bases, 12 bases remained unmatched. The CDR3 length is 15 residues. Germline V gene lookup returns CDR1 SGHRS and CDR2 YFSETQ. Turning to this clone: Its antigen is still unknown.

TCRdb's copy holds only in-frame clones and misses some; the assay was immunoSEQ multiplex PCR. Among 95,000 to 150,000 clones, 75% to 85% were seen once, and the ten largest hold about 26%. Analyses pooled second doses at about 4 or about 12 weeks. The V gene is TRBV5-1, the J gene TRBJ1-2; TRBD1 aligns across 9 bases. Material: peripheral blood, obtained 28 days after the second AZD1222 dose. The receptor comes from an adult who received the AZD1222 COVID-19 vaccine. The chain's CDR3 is CASSHGTGSVEGYTF. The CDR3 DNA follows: TGCGCCAGCAGCCACGGGACAGGGTCGGTGGAAGGCTACACCTTC.